The clone carrying this T cell receptor beta chain has only a few counts. Its antigen is currently unknown. Trimming stripped 5 bases from V and 3 bases from J, with 16 bases between. The CDR3 spans 15 residues. The germline gives CDR1 SGHKS, CDR2 YYEKEE (reference sequence). This entry belongs to a study of early T cells in non-severe SARS-CoV-2 infection. Findings and caveats of the study: VDJdb matches were skewed toward anti-spike CD8 T cell responses.

Separate cDNA molecules each had unique molecular identifiers attached to them. One entry per CDR3 protein, called by TCRdb with MiXCR from the 5' RACE reads. This sample carries 90,000 to 130,000 distinct CDR3 sequences, about an eighth of them seen once, and the ten largest clones take less than 3.5%. The source of this sequence is an adult who was a healthcare worker with PCR-confirmed SARS-CoV-2 infection or an uninfected control (not recorded which). This rearrangement joins TRBV5-5 to TRBJ2-3, with D possibly matching TRBD1 (6 bases). Sequenced sample: whole blood. The CDR3 here is CASRFDRFGTDTQYF. The CDR3 nucleotides read TGTGCCAGCAGGTTCGACAGGTTTGGTACAGATACGCAGTATTTT.